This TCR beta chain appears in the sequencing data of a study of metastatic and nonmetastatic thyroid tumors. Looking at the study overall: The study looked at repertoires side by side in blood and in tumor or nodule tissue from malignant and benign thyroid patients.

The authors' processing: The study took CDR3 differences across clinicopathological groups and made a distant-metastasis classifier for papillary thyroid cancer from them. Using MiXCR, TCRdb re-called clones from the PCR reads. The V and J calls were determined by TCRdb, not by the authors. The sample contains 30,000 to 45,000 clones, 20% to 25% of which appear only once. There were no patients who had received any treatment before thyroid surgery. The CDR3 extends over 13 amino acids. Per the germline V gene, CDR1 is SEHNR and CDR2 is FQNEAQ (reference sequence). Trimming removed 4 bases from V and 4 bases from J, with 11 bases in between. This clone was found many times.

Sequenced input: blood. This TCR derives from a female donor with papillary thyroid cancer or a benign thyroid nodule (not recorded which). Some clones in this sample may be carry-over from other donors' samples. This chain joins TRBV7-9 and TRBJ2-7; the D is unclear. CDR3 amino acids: CASSSVLAYEQYF. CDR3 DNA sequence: TGTGCCAGCAGCTCAGTTTTGGCTTACGAGCAGTACTTC.